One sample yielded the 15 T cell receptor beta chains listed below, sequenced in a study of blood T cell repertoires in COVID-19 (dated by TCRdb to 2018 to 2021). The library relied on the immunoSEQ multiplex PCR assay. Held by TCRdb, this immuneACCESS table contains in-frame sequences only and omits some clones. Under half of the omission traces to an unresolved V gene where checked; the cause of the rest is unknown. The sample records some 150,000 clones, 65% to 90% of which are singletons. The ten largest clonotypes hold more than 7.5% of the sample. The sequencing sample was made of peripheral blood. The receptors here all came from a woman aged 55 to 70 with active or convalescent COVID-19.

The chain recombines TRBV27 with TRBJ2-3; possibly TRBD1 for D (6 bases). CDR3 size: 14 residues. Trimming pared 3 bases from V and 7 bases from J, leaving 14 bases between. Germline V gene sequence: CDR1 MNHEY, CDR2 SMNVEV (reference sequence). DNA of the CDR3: TGTGCCAGCAGTTTCTTAAGGGACACCCATACGCAGTATTTT. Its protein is CASSFLRDTHTQYF.

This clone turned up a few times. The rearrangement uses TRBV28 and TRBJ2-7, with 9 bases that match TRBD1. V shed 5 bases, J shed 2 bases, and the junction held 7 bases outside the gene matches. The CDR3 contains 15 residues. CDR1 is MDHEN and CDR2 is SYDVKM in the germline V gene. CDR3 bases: TGTGCCAGCAGTATTAGGACAGGGGCAACCTACGAGCAGTACTTC. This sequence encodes CASSIRTGATYEQYF.

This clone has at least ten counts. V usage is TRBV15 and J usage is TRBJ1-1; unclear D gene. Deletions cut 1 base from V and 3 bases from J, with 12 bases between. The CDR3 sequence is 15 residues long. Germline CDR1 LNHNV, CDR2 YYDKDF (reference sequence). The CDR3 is CATSRVQAFDTEAFF. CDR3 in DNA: TGTGCCACCAGCAGAGTACAAGCGTTTGACACTGAAGCTTTCTTT.

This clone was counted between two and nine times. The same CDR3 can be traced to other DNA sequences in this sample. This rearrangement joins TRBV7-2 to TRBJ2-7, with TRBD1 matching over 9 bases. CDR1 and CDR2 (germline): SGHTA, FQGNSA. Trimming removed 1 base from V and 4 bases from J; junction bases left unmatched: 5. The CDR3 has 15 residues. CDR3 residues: CASSLGGQGVYEQYF. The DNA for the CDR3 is TGTGCCAGCAGCTTAGGGGGACAGGGAGTTTACGAGCAGTACTTC. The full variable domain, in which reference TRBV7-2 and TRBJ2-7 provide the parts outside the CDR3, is GAGVSQSPSNKVTEKGKDVELRCDPISGHTALYWYRQSLGQGLEFLIYFQGNSAPDKSGLPSDRFSAERTGGSVSTLTIQRTQQEDSAVYLCASSLGGQGVYEQYFGPGTRLTVT.

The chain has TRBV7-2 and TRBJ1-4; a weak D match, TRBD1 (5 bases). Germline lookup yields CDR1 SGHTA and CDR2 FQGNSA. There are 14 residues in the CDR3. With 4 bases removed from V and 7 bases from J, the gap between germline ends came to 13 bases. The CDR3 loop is CASSWGRGGEKLFF. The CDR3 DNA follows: TGTGCCAGCAGCTGGGGGAGGGGCGGTGAAAAACTGTTTTTT. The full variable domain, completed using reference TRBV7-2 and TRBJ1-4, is GAGVSQSPSNKVTEKGKDVELRCDPISGHTALYWYRQSLGQGLEFLIYFQGNSAPDKSGLPSDRFSAERTGGSVSTLTIQRTQQEDSAVYLCASSWGRGGEKLFFGSGTQLSVL.

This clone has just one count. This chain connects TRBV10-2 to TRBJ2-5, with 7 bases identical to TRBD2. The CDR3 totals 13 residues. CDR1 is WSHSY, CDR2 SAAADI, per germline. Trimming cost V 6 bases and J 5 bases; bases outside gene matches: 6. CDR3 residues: CASRVAGRETQYF. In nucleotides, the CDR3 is TGCGCCAGCAGAGTAGCGGGCCGGGAGACCCAGTACTTC.

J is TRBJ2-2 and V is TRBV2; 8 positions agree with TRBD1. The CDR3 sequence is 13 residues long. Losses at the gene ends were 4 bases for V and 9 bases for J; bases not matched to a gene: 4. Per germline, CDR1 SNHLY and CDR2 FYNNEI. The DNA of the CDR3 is TGTGCCAGCAGTGCCGACAGGGGAAGGGAGCTGTTTTTT. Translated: CASSADRGRELFF.

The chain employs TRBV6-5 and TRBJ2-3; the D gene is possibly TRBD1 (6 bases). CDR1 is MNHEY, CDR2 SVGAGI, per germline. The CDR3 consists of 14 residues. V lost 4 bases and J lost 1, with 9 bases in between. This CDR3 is CASSFSGGTDTQYF. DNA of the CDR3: TGTGCCAGCAGTTTCTCAGGGGGCACAGATACGCAGTATTTT.

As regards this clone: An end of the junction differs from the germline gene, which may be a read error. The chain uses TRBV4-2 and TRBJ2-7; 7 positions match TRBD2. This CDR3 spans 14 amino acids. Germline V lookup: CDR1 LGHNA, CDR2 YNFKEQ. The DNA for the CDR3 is TGTGCCAGCAGCCAAGGGGGGGGAGCGAAAACTCAGTCCTTC. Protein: CASSQGGGAKTQSF.

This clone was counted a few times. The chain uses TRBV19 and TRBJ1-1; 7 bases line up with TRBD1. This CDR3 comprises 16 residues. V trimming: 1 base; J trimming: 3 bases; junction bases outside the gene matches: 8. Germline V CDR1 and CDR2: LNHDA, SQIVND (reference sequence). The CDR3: CASSIVRGHWDTEAFF. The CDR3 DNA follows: TGTGCCAGTAGTATAGTTAGGGGGCATTGGGACACTGAAGCTTTCTTT.

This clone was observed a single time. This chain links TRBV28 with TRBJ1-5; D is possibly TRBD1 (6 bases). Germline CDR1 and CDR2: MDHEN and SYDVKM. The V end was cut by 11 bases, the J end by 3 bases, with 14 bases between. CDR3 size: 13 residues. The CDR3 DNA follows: TGTGCCGGGGCGACAGGACTCAATCAGCCCCAGCATTTT. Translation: CAGATGLNQPQHF.

Here the CDR3 DNA reads TGTGCCAGCAGTGTTATAGCGGGGGGCCTAAGCGGGAGGGATACGCAGTATTTT. It specifies CASSVIAGGLSGRDTQYF. The chain employs TRBV6-1 and TRBJ2-3; 10 nucleotides align to TRBD2. The V gene end was trimmed by 4 bases and the J gene end by 6 bases; junction bases not matched to a gene: 16. Germline V gene lookup returns CDR1 MNHNS and CDR2 SASEGT. The CDR3 totals 18 residues.

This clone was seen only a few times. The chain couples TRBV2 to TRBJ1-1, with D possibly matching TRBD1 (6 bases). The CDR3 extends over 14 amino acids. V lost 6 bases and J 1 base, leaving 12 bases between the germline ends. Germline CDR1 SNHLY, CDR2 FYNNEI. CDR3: CASRSTGANTEAFF. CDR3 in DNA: TGTGCCAGCAGATCGACAGGAGCGAACACTGAAGCTTTCTTT.

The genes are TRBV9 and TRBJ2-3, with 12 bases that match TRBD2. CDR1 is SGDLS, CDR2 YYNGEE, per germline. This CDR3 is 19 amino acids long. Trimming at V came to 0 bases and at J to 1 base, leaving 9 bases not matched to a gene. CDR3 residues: CASSVALAGGERRTDTQYF. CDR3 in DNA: TGTGCCAGCAGCGTAGCTCTAGCGGGGGGGGAACGTCGCACAGATACGCAGTATTTT.

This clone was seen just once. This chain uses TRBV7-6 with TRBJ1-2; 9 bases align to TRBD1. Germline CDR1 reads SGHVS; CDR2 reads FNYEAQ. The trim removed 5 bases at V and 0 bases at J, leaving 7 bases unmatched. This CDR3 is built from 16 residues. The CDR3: CASSRGTGKSNYGYTF. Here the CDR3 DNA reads TGTGCCAGCAGCCGTGGGACAGGGAAATCTAACTATGGCTACACCTTC.